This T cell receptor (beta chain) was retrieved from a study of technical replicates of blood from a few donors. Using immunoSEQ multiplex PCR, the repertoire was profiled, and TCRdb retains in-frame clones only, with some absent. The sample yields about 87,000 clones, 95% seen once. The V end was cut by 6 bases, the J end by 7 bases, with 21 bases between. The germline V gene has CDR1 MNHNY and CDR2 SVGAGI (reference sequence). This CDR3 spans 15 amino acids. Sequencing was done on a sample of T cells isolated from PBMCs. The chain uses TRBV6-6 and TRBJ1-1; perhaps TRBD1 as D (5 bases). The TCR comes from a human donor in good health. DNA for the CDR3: TGTGCCAGCAGGGCGCTTAATTTGGGGCTTGGTGAAGCTTTCTTT. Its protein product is CASRALNLGLGEAFF.